In this sample, the clone carrying this T cell receptor beta chain turned up many times. Amplification of the TCR beta CDR3 regions used RNA transcripts (as template). An initial RT-PCR round employing HTBI primers preceded a second-round multiplex PCR. Using its own MiXCR run on the multiplex PCR reads, TCRdb lists one record per CDR3 protein. The sample includes 150,000 to 200,000 distinct CDR3 sequences, around 39% of them seen just once. This record comes from a study of Graves' ophthalmopathy and Graves' hyperthyroidism. This CDR3 spans 13 amino acids. CDR1 and CDR2 (germline): SGHTA, FQGTGA. V was clipped by 5 bases and J by 6 bases, with 10 bases between them.

V and J are TRBV7-3 and TRBJ2-2, with D unclear. The sequence came from a man younger than 40 with Graves' ophthalmopathy. Material for sequencing was peripheral blood. CDR3 sequence (DNA): TGTGCCAGCAGCCGACAACCCGCCGGGGAGCTGTTTTTT. Translating gives CASSRQPAGELFF.